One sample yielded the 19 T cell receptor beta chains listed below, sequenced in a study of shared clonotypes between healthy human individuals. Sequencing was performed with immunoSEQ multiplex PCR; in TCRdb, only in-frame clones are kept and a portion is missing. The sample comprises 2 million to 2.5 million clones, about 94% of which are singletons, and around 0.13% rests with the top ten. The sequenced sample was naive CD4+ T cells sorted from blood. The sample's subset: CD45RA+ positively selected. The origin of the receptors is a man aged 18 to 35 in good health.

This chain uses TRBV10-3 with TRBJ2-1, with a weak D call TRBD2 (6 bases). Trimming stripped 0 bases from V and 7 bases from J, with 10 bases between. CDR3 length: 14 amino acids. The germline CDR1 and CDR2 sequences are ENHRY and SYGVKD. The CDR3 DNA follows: TGTGCCATCAGTGAGTCGGAGGGCATTAATGAGCAGTTCTTC. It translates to CAISESEGINEQFF.

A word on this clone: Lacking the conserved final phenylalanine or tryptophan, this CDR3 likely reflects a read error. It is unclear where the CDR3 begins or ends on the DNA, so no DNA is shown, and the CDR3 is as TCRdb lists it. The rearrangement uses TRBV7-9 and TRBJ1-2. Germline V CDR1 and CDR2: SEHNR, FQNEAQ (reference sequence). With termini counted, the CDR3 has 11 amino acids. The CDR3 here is CASSLNRRKTL.

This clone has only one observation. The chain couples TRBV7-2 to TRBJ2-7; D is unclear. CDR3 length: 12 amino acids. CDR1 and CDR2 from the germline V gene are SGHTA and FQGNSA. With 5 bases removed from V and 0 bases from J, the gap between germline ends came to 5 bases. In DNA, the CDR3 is TGTGCCAGCAGCATGAGCTCCTACGAGCAGTACTTC. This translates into CASSMSSYEQYF.

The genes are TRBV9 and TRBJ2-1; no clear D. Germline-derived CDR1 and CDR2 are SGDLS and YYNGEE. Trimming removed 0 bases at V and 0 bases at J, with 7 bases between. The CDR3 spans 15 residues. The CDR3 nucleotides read TGTGCCAGCAGCGTAGACACCTCCTCCTACAATGAGCAGTTCTTC. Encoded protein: CASSVDTSSYNEQFF.

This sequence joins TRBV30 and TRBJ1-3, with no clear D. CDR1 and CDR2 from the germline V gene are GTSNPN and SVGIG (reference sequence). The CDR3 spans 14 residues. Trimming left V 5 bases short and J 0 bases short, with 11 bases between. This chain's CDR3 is CAWVDRSSGNTIYF. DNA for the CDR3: TGTGCCTGGGTGGACCGAAGCTCTGGAAACACCATATATTTT.

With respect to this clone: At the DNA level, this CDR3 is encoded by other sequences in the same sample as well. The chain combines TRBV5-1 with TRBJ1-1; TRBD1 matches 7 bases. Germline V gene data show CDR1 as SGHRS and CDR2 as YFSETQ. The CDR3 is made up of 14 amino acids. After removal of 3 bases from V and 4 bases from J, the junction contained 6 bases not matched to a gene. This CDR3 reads CASSSTGVGTEAFF. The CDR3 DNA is TGCGCCAGCAGCTCCACAGGGGTGGGCACTGAAGCTTTCTTT.

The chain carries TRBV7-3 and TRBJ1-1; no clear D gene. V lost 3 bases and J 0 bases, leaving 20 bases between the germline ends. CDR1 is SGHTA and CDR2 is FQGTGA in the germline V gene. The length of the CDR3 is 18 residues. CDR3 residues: CASSFRPVGGYMNTEAFF. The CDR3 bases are TGTGCCAGCAGCTTTAGGCCAGTTGGAGGATATATGAACACTGAAGCTTTCTTT.

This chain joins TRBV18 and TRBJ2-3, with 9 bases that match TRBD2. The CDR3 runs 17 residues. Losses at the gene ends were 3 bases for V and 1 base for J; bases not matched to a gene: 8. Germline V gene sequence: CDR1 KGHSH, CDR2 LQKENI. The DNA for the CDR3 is TGTGCCAGCTCACCGCGGATAGCGGGGGCCGGCACAGATACGCAGTATTTT. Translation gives CASSPRIAGAGTDTQYF.

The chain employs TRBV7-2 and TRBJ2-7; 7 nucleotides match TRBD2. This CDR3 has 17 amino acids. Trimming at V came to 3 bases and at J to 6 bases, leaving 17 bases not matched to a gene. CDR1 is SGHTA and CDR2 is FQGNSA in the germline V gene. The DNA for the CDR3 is TGTGCCAGCAGCTTGATACGTTTCGGCGGGAGTTCCGGCGAGCAGTACTTC. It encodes CASSLIRFGGSSGEQYF.

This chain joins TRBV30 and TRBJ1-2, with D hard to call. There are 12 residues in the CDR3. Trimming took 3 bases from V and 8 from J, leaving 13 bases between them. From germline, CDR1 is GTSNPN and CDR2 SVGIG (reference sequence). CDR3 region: CAWSTSRVGYTF. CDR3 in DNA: TGTGCCTGGAGCACTTCCCGCGTCGGCTACACCTTC.

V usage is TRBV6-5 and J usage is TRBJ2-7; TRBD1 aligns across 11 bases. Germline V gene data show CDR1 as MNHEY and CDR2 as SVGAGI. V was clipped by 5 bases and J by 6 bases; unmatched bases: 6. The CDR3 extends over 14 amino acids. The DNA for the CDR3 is TGTGCCAGCAGTAGGACAGGGGGCGCATCCGAGCAGTACTTC. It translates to CASSRTGGASEQYF.

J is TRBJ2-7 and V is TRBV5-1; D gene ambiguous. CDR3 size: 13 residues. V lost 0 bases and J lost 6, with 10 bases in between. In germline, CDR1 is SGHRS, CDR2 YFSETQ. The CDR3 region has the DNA TGCGCCAGCAGCTTGGGGTTCGGGTTCGAGCAGTACTTC. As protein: CASSLGFGFEQYF.

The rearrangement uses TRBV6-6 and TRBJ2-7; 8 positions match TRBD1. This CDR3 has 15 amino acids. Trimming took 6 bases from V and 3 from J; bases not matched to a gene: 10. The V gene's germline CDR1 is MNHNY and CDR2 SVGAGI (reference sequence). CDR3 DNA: TGTGCCAGCAGCCGGACAGGGATGGGGGTCTACGAGCAGTACTTC. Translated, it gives CASSRTGMGVYEQYF.

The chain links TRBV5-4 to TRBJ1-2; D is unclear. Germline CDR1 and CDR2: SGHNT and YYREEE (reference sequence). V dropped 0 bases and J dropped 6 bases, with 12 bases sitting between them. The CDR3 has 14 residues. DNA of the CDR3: TGTGCCAGCAGCTTGGGCATTGCGGAGGATGGCTACACCTTC. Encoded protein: CASSLGIAEDGYTF.

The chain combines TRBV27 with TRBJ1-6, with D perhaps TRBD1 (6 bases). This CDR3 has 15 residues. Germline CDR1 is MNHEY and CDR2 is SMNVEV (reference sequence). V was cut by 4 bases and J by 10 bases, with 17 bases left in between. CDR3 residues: CASSSIRGNRSPLHF. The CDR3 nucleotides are TGTGCCAGCAGTTCCATCAGGGGAAACAGGTCACCCCTCCACTTT.

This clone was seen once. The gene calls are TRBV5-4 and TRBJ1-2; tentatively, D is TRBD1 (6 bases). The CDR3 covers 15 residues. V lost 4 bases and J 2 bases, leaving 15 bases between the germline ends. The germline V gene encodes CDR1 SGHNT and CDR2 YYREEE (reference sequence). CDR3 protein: CASSRPTGENYGYTF. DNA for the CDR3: TGTGCCAGCAGCAGACCGACAGGCGAGAACTATGGCTACACCTTC.

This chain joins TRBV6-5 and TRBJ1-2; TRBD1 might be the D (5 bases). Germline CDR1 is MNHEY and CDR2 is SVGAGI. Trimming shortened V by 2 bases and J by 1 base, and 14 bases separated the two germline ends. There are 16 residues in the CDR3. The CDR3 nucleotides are TGTGCCAGCAGTTACCAATCGGGACGGAGTAACTATGGCTACACCTTC. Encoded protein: CASSYQSGRSNYGYTF.

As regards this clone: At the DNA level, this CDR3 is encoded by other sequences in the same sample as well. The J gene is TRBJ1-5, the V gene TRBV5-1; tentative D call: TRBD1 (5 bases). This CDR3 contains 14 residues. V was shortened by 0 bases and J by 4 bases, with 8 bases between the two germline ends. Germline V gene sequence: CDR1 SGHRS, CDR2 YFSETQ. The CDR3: CASSLGGVNQPQHF. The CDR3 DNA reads TGCGCCAGCAGCTTGGGGGGGGTTAATCAGCCCCAGCATTTT.

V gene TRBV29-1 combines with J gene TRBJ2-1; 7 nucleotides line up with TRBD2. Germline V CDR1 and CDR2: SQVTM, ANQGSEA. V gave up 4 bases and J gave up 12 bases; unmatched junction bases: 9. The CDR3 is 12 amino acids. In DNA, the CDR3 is TGCAGCGTTGCGACTAGCATGAAGGGGCAGTTCTTC. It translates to CSVATSMKGQFF.